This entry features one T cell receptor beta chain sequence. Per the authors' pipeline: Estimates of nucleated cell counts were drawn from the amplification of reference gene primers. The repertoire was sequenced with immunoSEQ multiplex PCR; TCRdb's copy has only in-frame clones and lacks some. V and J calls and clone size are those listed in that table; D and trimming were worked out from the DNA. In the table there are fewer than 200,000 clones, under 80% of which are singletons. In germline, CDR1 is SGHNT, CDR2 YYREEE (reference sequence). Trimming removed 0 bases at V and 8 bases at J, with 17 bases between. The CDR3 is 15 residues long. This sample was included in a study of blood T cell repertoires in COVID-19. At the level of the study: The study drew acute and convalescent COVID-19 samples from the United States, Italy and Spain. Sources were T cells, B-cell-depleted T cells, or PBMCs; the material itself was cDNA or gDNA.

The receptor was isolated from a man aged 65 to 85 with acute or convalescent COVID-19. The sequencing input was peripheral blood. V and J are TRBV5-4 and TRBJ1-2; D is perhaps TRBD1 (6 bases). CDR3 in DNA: TGTGCCAGCAGCTTGGAGGGGGTGTGGGTGGGAGGCTACACCTTC. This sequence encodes CASSLEGVWVGGYTF.